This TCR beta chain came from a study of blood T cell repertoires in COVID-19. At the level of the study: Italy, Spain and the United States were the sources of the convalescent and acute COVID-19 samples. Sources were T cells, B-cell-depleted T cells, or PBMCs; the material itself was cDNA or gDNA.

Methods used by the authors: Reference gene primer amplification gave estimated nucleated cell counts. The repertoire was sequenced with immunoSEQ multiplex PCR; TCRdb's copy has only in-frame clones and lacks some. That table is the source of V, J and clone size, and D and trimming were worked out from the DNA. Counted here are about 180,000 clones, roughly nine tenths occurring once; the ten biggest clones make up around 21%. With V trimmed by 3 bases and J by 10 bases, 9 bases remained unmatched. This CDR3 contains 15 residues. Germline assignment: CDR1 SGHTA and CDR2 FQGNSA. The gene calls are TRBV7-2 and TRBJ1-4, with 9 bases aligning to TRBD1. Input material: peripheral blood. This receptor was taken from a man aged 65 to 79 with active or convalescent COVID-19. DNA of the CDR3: TGTGCCAGCAGCTTGAACCGGGACAGGGAGGGAAAACTGTTTTTT. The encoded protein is CASSLNRDREGKLFF.